Below are 29 T cell receptor beta chains sequenced from a single sample in a study of T cells in Graves' hyperthyroidism and ophthalmopathy. Amplified regions were TCR beta CDR3 sequences from RNA transcripts. The HTBI primer set served for first-round RT-PCR of the TCR CDR3. TCRdb processed the multiplex PCR reads anew with MiXCR; each CDR3 protein has one entry. The sample has about 710,000 distinct CDR3 sequences; over 15% are singletons. The sequencing input was blood. The receptors stem from a man aged 18 to 30 with Graves' hyperthyroidism.

In its sample, this clonotype was seen many times. This chain joins TRBV12-3 or TRBV12-4 and TRBJ2-3, with 11 positions matching TRBD2. The CDR3 runs to 16 residues. V lost 4 bases to trimming and J lost 7 bases; unmatched junction nucleotides: 10. CDR3 protein: CASSSPGTSGKHTQYF. The CDR3 bases are TGTGCCAGCAGTTCCCCCGGGACTAGCGGAAAGCATACGCAGTATTTT.

The chain couples TRBV6-1 to TRBJ2-1; 13 bases map to TRBD2. The CDR3 sequence is 15 residues long. Per germline, CDR1 MNHNS and CDR2 SASEGT. V was clipped by 5 bases and J by 9 bases; unmatched bases: 7. The CDR3 is CASSLGTSGTSEQFF. CDR3 DNA sequence: TGTGCCAGCAGTTTGGGGACTAGCGGGACCTCTGAGCAGTTCTTC.

The table lists this clonotype with many counts. V is TRBV12-3 or TRBV12-4 and J is TRBJ2-7; TRBD2 matches at 10 bases. Unmatched junction bases numbered 8, after V lost 6 bases and J lost 0 bases. The CDR3 has 16 residues. The CDR3 reads CASSAPQRGGSYEQYF. The CDR3 coding sequence is TGTGCCAGCAGCGCACCCCAGCGGGGGGGCTCCTACGAGCAGTACTTC.

About this clonotype: A much larger clone lies one base from this, so it may be a read error. The chain couples TRBV11-3 to TRBJ2-5, with 8 nucleotides matching TRBD2. From germline, CDR1 is SGHNT and CDR2 YENEEA. Trimming cost V 7 bases and J 2 bases; bases outside gene matches: 9. The CDR3 has 15 amino acids. Here the CDR3 DNA reads TGTGCCAGCATCCCCGGGGGGGTTCTTCAAGAGACCCAGTACTTC. Protein sequence: CASIPGGVLQETQYF.

This clonotype was seen repeatedly, ten times or more. The genes are TRBV9 and TRBJ2-5; D is unclear. The germline V gene encodes CDR1 SGDLS and CDR2 YYNGEE. The V end was cut by 2 bases, the J end by 4 bases, with 9 bases between. There are 13 residues in the CDR3. CDR3: CASSVDLRETQYF. The CDR3 DNA sequence: TGTGCCAGCAGCGTTGATTTGAGAGAGACCCAGTACTTC.

About this clonotype: One end of the junction is discordant with germline, which a read error may explain. V gene TRBV28 combines with J gene TRBJ2-6; the D gene is possibly TRBD1 (5 bases). Germline V lookup: CDR1 MDHEN, CDR2 SYDVKM. The CDR3 has 18 residues. As DNA, the CDR3 is TGTGCCAGCAGTCCCATCCCCCCACGCAGGGCTGGGGCCGACGTCCTGACTTTC. It codes for CASSPIPPRRAGADVLTF.

The sample holds many counts of this clonotype. The chain has TRBV11-2 and TRBJ2-3; 9 bases align to TRBD1. CDR3 length equals 15 residues. Germline loops: CDR1 SGHAT, CDR2 FQNNGV. The ends lost 4 bases at V and 3 bases at J; junction bases unmatched: 5. The DNA of the CDR3 is TGTGCCAGCAGCTCCTACAGGGGGCGGACAGATACGCAGTATTTT. This encodes CASSSYRGRTDTQYF. Complete variable domain (other parts from reference TRBV11-2 and TRBJ2-3): EAGVAQSPRYKIIEKRQSVAFWCNPISGHATLYWYQQILGQGPKLLIQFQNNGVVDDSQLPKDRFSAERLKGVDSTLKIQPAKLEDSAVYLCASSSYRGRTDTQYFGPGTRLTVL.

This clonotype was seen more than once but under ten times. The genes are TRBV20-1 and TRBJ2-1, with D maybe TRBD1 (5 bases). Deletions cut 1 base from V and 4 bases from J, with 5 bases between. Germline V gene data show CDR1 as DFQATT and CDR2 as SNEGSKA (reference sequence). This CDR3 comprises 12 residues. CDR3 sequence: CSARGQYNEQFF. In DNA form, the CDR3 reads TGCAGTGCTAGAGGACAGTACAATGAGCAGTTCTTC.

The sample holds one count of this clonotype. The V gene is TRBV6-1, the J gene TRBJ2-7; 8 bases line up with TRBD1. CDR3 length equals 14 residues. Germline loops: CDR1 MNHNS, CDR2 SASEGT. The ends lost 8 bases at V and 1 base at J; junction bases unmatched: 7. The CDR3 DNA reads as TGTGCCAGCCAAGGGACAGGTGAATCCTACGAGCAGTACTTC. It is translated as CASQGTGESYEQYF.

This clonotype has ten or more counts. This sequence joins TRBV28 and TRBJ2-2; D remains ambiguous. Germline V CDR1 and CDR2: MDHEN, SYDVKM. This CDR3 is 13 amino acids long. V was trimmed by 10 bases and J by 0 bases, leaving 9 bases between them. The DNA for the CDR3 is TGTGCCACCCAACCATCGAACACCGGGGAGCTGTTTTTT. Its protein is CATQPSNTGELFF.

The chain joins TRBV18 to TRBJ1-6; unclear D gene. CDR3 length equals 16 residues. The germline CDR1 and CDR2 sequences are KGHSH and LQKENI. V was trimmed by 3 bases and J by 10 bases, leaving 19 bases between them. The CDR3 DNA sequence: TGTGCCAGCTCACCTTACCCTCTGGGATCTGGGTCACCCCTCCACTTT. Translating it yields CASSPYPLGSGSPLHF.

This clonotype was seen many times. V usage is TRBV28 and J usage is TRBJ1-1; no definite D call. Germline loops: CDR1 MDHEN, CDR2 SYDVKM. This CDR3 region has 15 residues. Trimming shortened V by 1 base and J by 1 base, and 10 bases separated the two germline ends. This CDR3 reads CASSLLGIRNTEAFF. In DNA, the CDR3 is TGTGCCAGCAGTTTATTGGGCATTAGGAACACTGAAGCTTTCTTT.

This clonotype was seen more than once but under ten times. The chain has TRBV20-1 and TRBJ1-2; D is undetermined. Trimming took 3 bases from V and 0 from J, leaving 8 bases between them. CDR1 is DFQATT and CDR2 is SNEGSKA in the germline V gene (reference sequence). The length of the CDR3 is 13 residues. CDR3 region: CSASDTANYGYTF. CDR3 sequence (DNA): TGCAGTGCTAGTGACACTGCTAACTATGGCTACACCTTC.

This clonotype was seen ten or more times. The chain joins TRBV28 to TRBJ2-1; 7 positions agree with TRBD2. Trimming took 6 bases from V and 6 from J; bases not matched to a gene: 14. This CDR3 has 16 amino acids. Germline values: CDR1 MDHEN, CDR2 SYDVKM. CDR3 bases: TGTGCCAGCAGGGGATCCGGGACTAACCGTTTCAATGAGCAGTTCTTC. As protein: CASRGSGTNRFNEQFF.

This clonotype was found a few times. The V call is TRBV2, the J call TRBJ1-3, with D perhaps TRBD1 (5 bases). V lost 7 bases and J lost 1, with 11 bases in between. The CDR3 has 14 residues. CDR1 is SNHLY, CDR2 FYNNEI, per germline. As DNA, the CDR3 is TGTGCCAGCACGGAGCAGGGATCTGGAAACACCATATATTTT. Amino acids: CASTEQGSGNTIYF.

The V gene is TRBV6-1, the J gene TRBJ1-1; a weak D match, TRBD1 (6 bases). Trimming took 6 bases from V and 6 from J, leaving 20 bases between them. The CDR3 spans 15 residues. Germline assignment: CDR1 MNHNS and CDR2 SASEGT. The CDR3 loop is CASRSRQAPGSEAFF. The CDR3 DNA is TGTGCCAGCAGGTCTCGACAGGCACCGGGGTCTGAAGCTTTCTTT.

This clonotype showed up many times. This chain uses TRBV6-5 with TRBJ1-4, with TRBD1 matching over 7 bases. The CDR3 is 15 residues long. The germline CDR1 and CDR2 sequences are MNHEY and SVGAGI. V lost 0 bases, J lost 7 bases, and 5 bases stayed unmatched. CDR3 nucleotide sequence: TGTGCCAGCAGTTACTCGGGACAGCGTTTTGAAAAACTGTTTTTT. Protein product: CASSYSGQRFEKLFF.

This clonotype was counted between two and nine times. The CDR3 reads CASSVGRVGEKLFF. As DNA, the CDR3 is TGTGCCAGCAGCGTAGGTCGGGTGGGGGAAAAACTGTTTTTT. The chain carries TRBV9 and TRBJ1-4; D is unresolved. The CDR3 has 14 residues. Germline V CDR1 and CDR2: SGDLS, YYNGEE. Trimming took off 0 bases at V and 8 bases at J, with 11 bases between the two ends.

Points on this clonotype: One end of the junction does not line up with germline, which may come from a read error. The chain links TRBV5-1 to TRBJ2-3, with a weak D call TRBD2 (6 bases). The germline gives CDR1 SGHRS, CDR2 YFSETQ. This CDR3 is built from 14 residues. CDR3 sequence reads: CVSSLEGTTDTQYF. CDR3 in DNA: TGCGTCAGCAGCTTGGAGGGGACCACAGATACGCAGTATTTT.

This clonotype has at least ten counts. The J gene is TRBJ2-7, the V gene TRBV7-2; 8 bases agree with TRBD2. Trimming took 0 bases from V and 1 from J; bases not matched to a gene: 5. Germline CDR1 reads SGHTA; CDR2 reads FQGNSA. The CDR3 loop spans 16 amino acids. The CDR3 DNA follows: TGTGCCAGCAGCTTAGCTTGGCGGGAGGCTTCCTACGAGCAGTACTTC. Its translation: CASSLAWREASYEQYF.

This clonotype was picked up a small number of times. V usage is TRBV7-8 and J usage is TRBJ2-1; 10 nucleotides match TRBD1. CDR1 is SGHVS, CDR2 FQNEAQ, per germline. CDR3 size: 17 residues. V lost 6 bases to trimming and J lost 6 bases; unmatched junction nucleotides: 14. CDR3 nucleotides: TGTGCCAGCAGACCCCAGAGGGGACAGGGGTTCTTCAATGAGCAGTTCTTC. It codes for CASRPQRGQGFFNEQFF. Combining the CDR3 with reference TRBV7-8 and TRBJ2-1 gives the whole variable domain GAGVSQSPRYKVAKRGQDVALRCDPISGHVSLFWYQQALGQGPEFLTYFQNEAQLDKSGLPSDRFFAERPEGSVSTLKIQRTQQEDSAVYLCASRPQRGQGFFNEQFFGPGTRLTVL.

This clonotype was counted only a few times. The rearrangement uses TRBV27 and TRBJ2-2; a weak D match, TRBD2 (6 bases). The V gene lost 3 bases and the J gene lost 6 bases, with 14 bases spanning the gap. This CDR3 contains 15 residues. Germline V lookup: CDR1 MNHEY, CDR2 SMNVEV (reference sequence). This chain's CDR3 is CASSLGTGFSGELFF. DNA for the CDR3: TGTGCCAGCAGTTTGGGGACTGGGTTCTCCGGGGAGCTGTTTTTT.

This clonotype has just one count. The chain is built from TRBV19 and TRBJ1-1; the D gene is possibly TRBD1 (5 bases). Trimming left V 8 bases short and J 3 bases short, with 16 bases between. CDR1 and CDR2 (germline): LNHDA, SQIVND (reference sequence). CDR3 length: 14 amino acids. The CDR3 DNA reads TGTGCCAGTTGGGGTAGCAGGGCCGACACTGAAGCTTTCTTT. It yields the protein CASWGSRADTEAFF.

In this sample, this clonotype turned up a few times. J is TRBJ2-4 and V is TRBV11-3, with D possibly TRBD2 on 5 matching bases. The CDR3 is 16 residues long. The ends were cut back, 5 bases at V and 6 bases at J, with 20 bases in the middle. Germline V gene sequence: CDR1 SGHNT, CDR2 YENEEA. Written as DNA, the CDR3 is TGTGCCAGCAGCGGCGATGAGACGGGAAGGGTAAACATTCAGTACTTC. It translates to CASSGDETGRVNIQYF.

The sample holds a few counts of this clonotype. The V call is TRBV5-8, the J call TRBJ1-5; a weak D match, TRBD1 (5 bases). Germline lookup yields CDR1 SGHTS and CDR2 YDEGEE. The CDR3 sequence is 13 residues long. V lost 3 bases to trimming and J lost 8 bases, with 12 bases between them. CDR3 nucleotides: TGTGCCAGCAGCTACGGTAACAGGAAGCCCCAGCATTTT. Its translation: CASSYGNRKPQHF.

Many counts were recorded for this clonotype. CDR3: CASSNRQSETDTQYF. The DNA of the CDR3 is TGTGCCAGCAGCAACAGACAGTCGGAGACAGATACGCAGTATTTT. V is TRBV7-9 and J is TRBJ2-3; a weak D match, TRBD1 (5 bases). The V end lost 5 bases, the J end lost 3 bases, and 15 bases lay between the germline ends. Germline CDR1 and CDR2: SEHNR and FQNEAQ (reference sequence). The CDR3 contains 15 residues. Supplemented by reference TRBV7-9 and TRBJ2-3, the full variable domain reads DTGVSQNPRHKITKRGQNVTFRCDPISEHNRLYWYRQTLGQGPEFLTYFQNEAQLEKSRLLSDRFSAERPKGSFSTLEIQRTEQGDSAMYLCASSNRQSETDTQYFGPGTRLTVL.

This clonotype was seen at least ten times. Written as DNA, the CDR3 is TGTGCCAGCAGTGTTGTACAGGGCCGTTTGAACAATGAGCAGTTCTTC. Translation gives CASSVVQGRLNNEQFF. The chain links TRBV2 to TRBJ2-1; a possible D gene is TRBD1 (6 bases). Germline V gene sequence: CDR1 SNHLY, CDR2 FYNNEI. The V and J ends lost 4 bases and 5 bases respectively, with 18 bases between them. The CDR3 loop spans 16 amino acids.

This clonotype was seen ten or more times. The chain has TRBV27 and TRBJ2-7, with D perhaps TRBD1 (6 bases). The CDR3 has 15 amino acids. The germline V gene has CDR1 MNHEY and CDR2 SMNVEV (reference sequence). V lost 3 bases and J lost 2, with 14 bases in between. CDR3 nucleotide sequence: TGTGCCAGCAGTTTGACAGGCCTTGCACCCTACGAGCAGTACTTC. Its protein product is CASSLTGLAPYEQYF.

This chain joins TRBV9 and TRBJ2-3, with 7 bases identical to TRBD1. The CDR3 sequence is 15 residues long. The V and J ends lost 0 bases and 3 bases, in that order; junction bases with no gene match: 4. Germline V gene sequence: CDR1 SGDLS, CDR2 YYNGEE. CDR3 loop: CASSVAGQPTDTQYF. Here the CDR3 DNA reads TGTGCCAGCAGCGTAGCGGGACAGCCTACAGATACGCAGTATTTT.